This T cell receptor beta chain was sequenced during a study of radiation and T cells in renal cell carcinoma. The repertoire was sequenced with immunoSEQ multiplex PCR; TCRdb's copy has only in-frame clones and lacks some. This repertoire shows about 74,000 clones, roughly nine tenths found once; its top ten account for about 5.8%. In its sample, this clone was seen once. The antigen is unknown. Points from the study as a whole: No pretreatment tumor biopsies were available for baseline clonotypes.

Time point here: blood 4 weeks post-SBRT, at nephrectomy. Sample treatment: 15 Gy SBRT to primary tumor, nephrectomy 4 weeks later. Nephrectomy followed 15 Gy stereotactic body radiation by 4 weeks. The V end was cut by 1 base, the J end by 0 bases, with 11 bases between. This CDR3 comprises 16 residues. Germline CDR1 LGHNA, CDR2 YSLEER. The clonotype originates from a woman aged 70-85 years with renal cell carcinoma. The sample in question was blood, obtained from a patient whose treatment included radiotherapy and nephrectomy. The V and J genes are TRBV4-3 and TRBJ2-3, with D tentatively TRBD2 (5 bases). CDR3: CASSQGSLASTDTQYF. The CDR3 bases are TGCGCCAGCAGCCAAGGCAGCCTAGCTAGCACAGATACGCAGTATTTT.